Listed here is a single T cell receptor beta chain. The antigen is undetermined. The sample holds other DNA sequences that translate to the same CDR3. Every donor provided one heparinised blood draw, which averaged about 110 mL. Reverse transcribing all isolated RNA meant expressed TCRB transcripts were sequenced. The repertoire was sequenced with immunoSEQ multiplex PCR; TCRdb's copy has only in-frame clones and lacks some. The table lists about 660,000 clones, more than 13% of them singletons, with less than 0.04% in the top ten. CDR1 is DFQATT, CDR2 SNEGSKA, per germline (reference sequence). The CDR3 extends over 11 amino acids. V trimming: 6 bases; J trimming: 3 bases; junction bases outside the gene matches: 1. The data belong to a study of beta chain features in type 1 diabetes. Study-level findings and limits: Shortening of TCRB CDR3s, moderate but significant, appeared in all four CD4+ subsets of Type 1 diabetes patients.

This chain links TRBV20-1 with TRBJ1-1; 7 bases agree with TRBD1. The sample comprised naive CD4+ T cells from blood. The TCR was taken from a man between 18 and 29 years old with type 1 diabetes. The CDR3 DNA is TGCAGTGCCAGGGGGGACACTGAAGCTTTCTTT. Protein: CSARGDTEAFF.